This T cell receptor (beta chain) was retrieved from a study of blood T cell repertoires in COVID-19 (dated by TCRdb to about 2020). For the wider study: Samples from collaborators originated in the United States, Italy and Spain and spanned both the acute and convalescent phases of COVID-19. Where available, HLA class I and class II types were taken from metadata supplied by the sample provider and were not determined by assay-based typing. The samples were drawn from the first 160 participants of the ongoing ImmuneRACE study and from 1,254 subjects provided by 6 global collaborators. The prospective study material was composed of cDNA or gDNA derived from T cells, B-cell-depleted T cells, or PBMCs. The sample metadata nearly always contained a de-identified subject ID, COVID-19 status, age in years and sex. The repertoires were released in a freely available public database intended as a resource for research on the immune response to SARS-CoV-2. The dataset comprised deeply sampled blood TCRbeta repertoires from subjects exposed to, actively infected with, or recovered from COVID-19.

TCRbeta CDR3 regions were amplified from genomic DNA by means of the immunoSEQ Assay, a bias-controlled multiplex PCR. Concerning the study's data processing: Nucleated cell counts per sample were estimated from amplification of reference gene primers within the assay. Sequence reads were collapsed and filtered to measure the absolute abundance of every unique TCRbeta CDR3 rearrangement. Productive Simpson clonality was computed per sample as the square root of Simpson's diversity index over productive rearrangements. Sourced from immuneACCESS, this table was stored by TCRdb with only in-frame sequences that have V and J called. A share of the clones is absent; for the studies checked, an unresolved V gene accounts for under half, and the remainder has no known explanation. The V and J calls and the clone size are those of that table, but D and trimming were determined from the DNA. The sample table holds about 280,000 clones, of which roughly 86% were seen once. The biggest ten clones account for over 2% of the sample.

What the study reported, not specific to this receptor: The amount of clinical and demographic metadata varied by source and participant and was provided uncurated.

Samples from volunteer blood donors who had recovered from COVID-19 were contributed by a second Seattle source. Whole blood was collected in K2EDTA tubes by collaborating institutions according to the institutions' own protocols. Collaborator samples were shipped for TCRbeta analysis as frozen whole blood, isolated PBMCs, or DNA extracted from either sample type. As to this clone: This clone's antigen is unknown. Per-base qualities were not stored, and no clone one base away is much larger.

This receptor was identified in a woman in her twenties or thirties who had recovered from COVID-19. Sample: peripheral blood.

At the DNA level, the sequence is TGTGCCAGCAGCGAGGACAGGAGAGCCAGCGAGCAGTACTTC. Translated, it reads CASSEDRRASEQYF. In this chain, TRBV13 is recombined with TRBJ2-7; the junction holds 7 bases that match TRBD1. CDR3 length: 14 amino acids, cysteine to phenylalanine. CDR3 DNA is the only sequence kept; it has 42 bases, read in frame from the first base. Relative to germline, V is missing 5 bases and J is missing 6 bases, with 10 bases of the junction outside any gene match. Looking up the germline V gene (reference sequence) yields CDR1 PRHDT and CDR2 FYEKMQ.